The clone carrying this T cell receptor (beta chain) was recorded at least ten times. Its antigen remains unknown. What was amplified from RNA transcripts were TCR beta CDR3 regions. The HTBI primer set served for first-round RT-PCR of the TCR CDR3. In TCRdb, the multiplex PCR reads were re-called with MiXCR into one record per CDR3 protein. The sample carries about 110,000 distinct CDR3 sequences, 16% recorded once. The data belong to a study of T cells in Graves' hyperthyroidism and ophthalmopathy. Study observations and caveats: Model-based prediction identified ophthalmopathy a median around seven months prior to its onset.

Trimming shortened V by 4 bases and J by 7 bases, and 20 bases separated the two germline ends. This CDR3 has 16 residues. Any patient presenting with uncontrolled infection, other autoimmune disease, pregnancy or lactation was left out. Sequencing was done on a sample of blood. The genes are TRBV12-3 or TRBV12-4 and TRBJ2-1; tentatively, D is TRBD2 (6 bases). This clonotype was sampled from a woman aged 50 to 60 with Graves' hyperthyroidism. CDR3 sequence: CASSSPPPGVVNEQFF. The CDR3 nucleotides are TGTGCCAGCAGTTCCCCCCCCCCGGGAGTCGTGAATGAGCAGTTCTTC.